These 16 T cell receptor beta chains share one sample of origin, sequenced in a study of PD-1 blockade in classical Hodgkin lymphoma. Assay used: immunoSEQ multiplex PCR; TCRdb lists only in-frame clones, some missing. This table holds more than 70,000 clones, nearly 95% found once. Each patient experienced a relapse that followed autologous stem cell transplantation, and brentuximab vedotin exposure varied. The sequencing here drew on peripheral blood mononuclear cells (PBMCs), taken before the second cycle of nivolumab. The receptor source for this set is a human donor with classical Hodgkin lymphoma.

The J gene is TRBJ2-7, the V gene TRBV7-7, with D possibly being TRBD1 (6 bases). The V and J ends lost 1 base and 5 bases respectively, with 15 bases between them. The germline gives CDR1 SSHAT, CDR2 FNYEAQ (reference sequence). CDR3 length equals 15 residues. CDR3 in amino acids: CASSLEVGARDEQYF. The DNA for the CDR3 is TGTGCCAGCAGCTTAGAGGTGGGGGCCCGAGACGAGCAGTACTTC.

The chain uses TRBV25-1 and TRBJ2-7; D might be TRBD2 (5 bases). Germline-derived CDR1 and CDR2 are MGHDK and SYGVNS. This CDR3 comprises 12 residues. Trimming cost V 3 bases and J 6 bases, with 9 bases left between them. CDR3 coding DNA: TGTGCCAGCAGTGACCGAACTAGCGAGCAGTACTTC. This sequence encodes CASSDRTSEQYF.

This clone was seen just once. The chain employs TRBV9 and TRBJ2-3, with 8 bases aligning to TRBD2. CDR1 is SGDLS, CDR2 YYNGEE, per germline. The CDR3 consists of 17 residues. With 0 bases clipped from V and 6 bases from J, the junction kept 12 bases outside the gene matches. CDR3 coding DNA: TGTGCCAGCAGCGTAGATTCGACTAGCGCAGGTGGTGATACGCAGTATTTT. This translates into CASSVDSTSAGGDTQYF. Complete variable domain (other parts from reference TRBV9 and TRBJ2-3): DSGVTQTPKHLITATGQRVTLRCSPRSGDLSVYWYQQSLDQGLQFLIQYYNGEERAKGNILERFSAQQFPDLHSELNLSSLELGDSALYFCASSVDSTSAGGDTQYFGPGTRLTVL.

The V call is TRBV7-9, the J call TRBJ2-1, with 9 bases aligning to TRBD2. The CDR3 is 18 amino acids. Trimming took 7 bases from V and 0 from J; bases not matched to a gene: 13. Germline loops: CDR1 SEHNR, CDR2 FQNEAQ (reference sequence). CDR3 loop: CASILAGKHSVSYNEQFF. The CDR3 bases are TGTGCCAGCATCCTAGCGGGGAAGCACTCGGTCTCCTACAATGAGCAGTTCTTC.

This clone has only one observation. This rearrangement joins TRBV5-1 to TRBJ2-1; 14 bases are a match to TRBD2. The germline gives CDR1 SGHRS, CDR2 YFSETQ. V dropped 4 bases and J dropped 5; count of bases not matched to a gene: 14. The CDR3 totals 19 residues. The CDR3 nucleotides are TGCGCCAGCAGCCGGGGGACTAGCGGGAGCACCAAGGTCCACAATGAGCAGTTCTTC. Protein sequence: CASSRGTSGSTKVHNEQFF.

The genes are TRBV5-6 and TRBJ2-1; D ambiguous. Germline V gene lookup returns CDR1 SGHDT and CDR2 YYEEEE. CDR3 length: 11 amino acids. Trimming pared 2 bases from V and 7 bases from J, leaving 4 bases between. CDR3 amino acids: CASSFLNEQFF. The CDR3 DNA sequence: TGTGCCAGCAGCTTTTTGAATGAGCAGTTCTTC.

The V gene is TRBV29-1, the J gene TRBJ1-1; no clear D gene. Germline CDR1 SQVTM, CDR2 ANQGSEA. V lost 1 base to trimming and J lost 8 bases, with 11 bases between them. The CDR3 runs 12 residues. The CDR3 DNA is TGCAGCGTTGAAGCAATGGCGGGGGAAGCTTTCTTT. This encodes CSVEAMAGEAFF. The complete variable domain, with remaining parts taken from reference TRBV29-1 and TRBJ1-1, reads SAVISQKPSRDICQRGTSLTIQCQVDSQVTMMFWYRQQPGQSLTLIATANQGSEATYESGFVIDKFPISRPNLTFSTLTVSNMSPEDSSIYLCSVEAMAGEAFFGQGTRLTVV.

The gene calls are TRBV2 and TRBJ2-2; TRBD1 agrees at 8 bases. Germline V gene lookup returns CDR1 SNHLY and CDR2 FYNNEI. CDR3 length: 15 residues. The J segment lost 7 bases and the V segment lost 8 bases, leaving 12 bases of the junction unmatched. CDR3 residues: CASHPGTGYIGELFF. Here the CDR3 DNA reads TGTGCCAGCCACCCCGGGACAGGTTATATCGGGGAGCTGTTTTTT.

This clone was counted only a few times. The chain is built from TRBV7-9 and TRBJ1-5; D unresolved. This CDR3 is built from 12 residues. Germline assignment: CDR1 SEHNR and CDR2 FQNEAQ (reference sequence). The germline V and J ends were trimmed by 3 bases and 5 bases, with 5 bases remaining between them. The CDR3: CASSLPDQPQHF. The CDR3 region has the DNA TGTGCCAGCAGCTTGCCCGATCAGCCCCAGCATTTT.

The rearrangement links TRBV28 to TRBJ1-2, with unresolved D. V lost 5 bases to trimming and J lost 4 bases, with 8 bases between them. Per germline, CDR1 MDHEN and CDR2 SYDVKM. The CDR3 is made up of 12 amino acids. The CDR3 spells CASSGGRYGYTF. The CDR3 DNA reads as TGTGCCAGCAGTGGTGGGCGCTATGGCTACACCTTC.

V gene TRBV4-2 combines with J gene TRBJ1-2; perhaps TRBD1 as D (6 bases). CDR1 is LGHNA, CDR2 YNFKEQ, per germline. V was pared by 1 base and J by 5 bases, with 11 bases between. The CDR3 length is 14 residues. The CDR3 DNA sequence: TGTGCCAGCAGCCAAGGGGGAGGGGGGTATGGCTACACCTTC. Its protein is CASSQGGGGYGYTF.

The CDR3 DNA is TGCGCCAGCAGCCATCCTGGCCGGGGTGTTGATTATGGCTACACCTTC. This encodes CASSHPGRGVDYGYTF. This chain connects TRBV4-1 to TRBJ1-2; D is unclear. V gave up 3 bases and J gave up 5 bases, with 19 bases separating them. Per the germline V gene, CDR1 is MGHRA and CDR2 is YSYEKL. The CDR3 is 16 residues long.

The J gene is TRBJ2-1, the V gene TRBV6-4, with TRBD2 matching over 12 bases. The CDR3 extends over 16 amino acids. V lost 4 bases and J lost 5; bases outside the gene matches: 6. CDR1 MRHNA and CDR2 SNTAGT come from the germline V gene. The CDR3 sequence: CASSAAGLAGNNEQFF. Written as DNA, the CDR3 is TGTGCCAGCAGTGCCGCAGGACTAGCGGGAAACAATGAGCAGTTCTTC.

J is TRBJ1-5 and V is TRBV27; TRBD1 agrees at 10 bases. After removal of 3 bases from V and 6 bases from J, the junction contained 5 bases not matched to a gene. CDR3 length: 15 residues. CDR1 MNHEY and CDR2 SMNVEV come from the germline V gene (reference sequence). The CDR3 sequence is CASSLMGQGSQPQHF. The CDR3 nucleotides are TGTGCCAGCAGTTTGATGGGACAGGGGAGTCAGCCCCAGCATTTT.

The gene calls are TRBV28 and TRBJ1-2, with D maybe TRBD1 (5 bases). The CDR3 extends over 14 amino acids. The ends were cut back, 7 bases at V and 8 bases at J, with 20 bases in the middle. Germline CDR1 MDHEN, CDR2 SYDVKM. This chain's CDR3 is CASNLGWGVEGYTF. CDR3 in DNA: TGTGCCAGCAACCTGGGCTGGGGGGTAGAGGGCTACACCTTC.

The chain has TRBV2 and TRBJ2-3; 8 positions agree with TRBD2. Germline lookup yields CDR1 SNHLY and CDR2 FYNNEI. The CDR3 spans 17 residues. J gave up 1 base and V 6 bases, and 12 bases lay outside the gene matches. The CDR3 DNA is TGTGCCAGCAGGCGTGGCCTAGCGGGTTTTGGCACAGATACGCAGTATTTT. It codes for CASRRGLAGFGTDTQYF.